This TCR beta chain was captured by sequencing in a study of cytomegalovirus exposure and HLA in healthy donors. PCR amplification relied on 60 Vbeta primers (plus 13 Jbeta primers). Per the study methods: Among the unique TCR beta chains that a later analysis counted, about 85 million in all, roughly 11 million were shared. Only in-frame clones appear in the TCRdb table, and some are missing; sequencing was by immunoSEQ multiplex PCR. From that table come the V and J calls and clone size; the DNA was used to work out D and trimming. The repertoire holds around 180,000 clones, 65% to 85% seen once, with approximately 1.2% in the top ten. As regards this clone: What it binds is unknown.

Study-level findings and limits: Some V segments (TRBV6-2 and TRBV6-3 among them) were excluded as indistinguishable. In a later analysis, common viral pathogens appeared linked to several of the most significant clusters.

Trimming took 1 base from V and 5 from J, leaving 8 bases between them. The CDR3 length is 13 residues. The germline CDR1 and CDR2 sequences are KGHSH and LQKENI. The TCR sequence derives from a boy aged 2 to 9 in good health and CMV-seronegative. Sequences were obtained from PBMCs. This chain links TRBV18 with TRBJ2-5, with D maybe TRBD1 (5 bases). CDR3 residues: CASSPQGVETQYF. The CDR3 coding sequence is TGTGCCAGCTCACCACAAGGGGTTGAGACCCAGTACTTC.